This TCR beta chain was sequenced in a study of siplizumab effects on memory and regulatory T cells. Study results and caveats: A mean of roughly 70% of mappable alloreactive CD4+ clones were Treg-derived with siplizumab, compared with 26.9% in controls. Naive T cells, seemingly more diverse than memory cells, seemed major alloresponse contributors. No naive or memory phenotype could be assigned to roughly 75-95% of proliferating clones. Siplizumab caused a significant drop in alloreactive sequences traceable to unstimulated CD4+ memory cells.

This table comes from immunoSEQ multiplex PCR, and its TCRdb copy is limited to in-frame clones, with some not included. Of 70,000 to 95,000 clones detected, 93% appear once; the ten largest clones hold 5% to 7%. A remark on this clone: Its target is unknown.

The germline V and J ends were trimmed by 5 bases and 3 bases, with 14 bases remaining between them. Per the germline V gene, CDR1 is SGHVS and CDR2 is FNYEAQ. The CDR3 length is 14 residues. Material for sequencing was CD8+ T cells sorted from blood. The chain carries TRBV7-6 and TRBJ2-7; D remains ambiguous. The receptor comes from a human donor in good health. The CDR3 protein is CASSQRGTNYEQYF. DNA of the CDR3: TGTGCCAGCAGCCAAAGAGGTACAAACTACGAGCAGTACTTC.